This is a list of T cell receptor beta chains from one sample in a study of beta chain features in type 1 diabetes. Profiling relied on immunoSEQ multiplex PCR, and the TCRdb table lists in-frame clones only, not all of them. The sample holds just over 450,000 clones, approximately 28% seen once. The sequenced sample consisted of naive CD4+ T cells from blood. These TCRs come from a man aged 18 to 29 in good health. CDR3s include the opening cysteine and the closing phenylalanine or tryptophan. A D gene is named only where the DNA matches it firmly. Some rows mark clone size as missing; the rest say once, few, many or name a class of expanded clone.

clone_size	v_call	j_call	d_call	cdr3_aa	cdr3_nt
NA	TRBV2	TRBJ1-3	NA	CASRRGSGNTIYF	TGTGCCAGCCGAAGGGGGTCTGGAAACACCATATATTTT
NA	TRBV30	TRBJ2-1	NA	CAWSDRAREQFF	TGTGCCTGGAGTGATCGAGCCCGTGAGCAGTTCTTC
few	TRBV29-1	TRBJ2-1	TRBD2	CSVAGGSGSSYNEQFF	TGCAGCGTCGCCGGAGGGAGCGGGAGCTCCTACAATGAGCAGTTCTTC
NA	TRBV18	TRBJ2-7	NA	CASSPFSQGTREQYF	TGTGCCAGCTCACCATTCTCTCAGGGCACACGCGAGCAGTACTTC
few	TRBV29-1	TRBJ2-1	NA	CSVRTAFNEQFF	TGCAGCGTCAGGACAGCGTTCAATGAGCAGTTCTTC
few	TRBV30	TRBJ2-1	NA	CAWSVRVAHNEQFF	TGTGCCTGGAGTGTACGCGTCGCACACAATGAGCAGTTCTTC
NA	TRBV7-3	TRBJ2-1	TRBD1	CASRDGQGASYNEQFF	TGTGCCAGCAGGGACGGACAGGGGGCTAGCTACAATGAGCAGTTCTTC
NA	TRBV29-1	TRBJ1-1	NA	CSVSPGQGPGFF	TGCAGCGTCTCCCCGGGACAAGGCCCAGGTTTCTTT
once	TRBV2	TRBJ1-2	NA	CASRNRAHGGYGYTF	TGTGCCAGCAGAAACCGGGCCCACGGAGGGTATGGCTACACCTTC
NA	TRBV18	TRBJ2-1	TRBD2	CASSHRASGSSDEQFF	TGTGCCAGCTCCCACAGGGCTAGCGGGAGTTCGGATGAGCAGTTCTTC
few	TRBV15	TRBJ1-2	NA	CATSRDGGPTGGYTF	TGTGCCACCAGCAGAGATGGGGGGCCCACTGGAGGCTACACCTTC
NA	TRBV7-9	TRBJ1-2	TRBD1	CASSFRDREAYGYTF	TGTGCCAGCAGCTTCCGGGACAGGGAGGCGTATGGCTACACCTTC
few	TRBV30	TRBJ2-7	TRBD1	CAWSPGGSSYEQYF	TGTGCCTGGAGTCCAGGGGGCAGCTCCTACGAGCAGTACTTC
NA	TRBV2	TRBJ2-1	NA	CASSGTGRDEQFF	TGTGCCAGCAGTGGGACAGGGAGGGATGAGCAGTTCTTC
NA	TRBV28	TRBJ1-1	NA	CASSLRGMNTEAFF	TGTGCCAGCAGTTTAAGGGGCATGAACACTGAAGCTTTCTTT
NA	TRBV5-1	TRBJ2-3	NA	CASSSTGYSTDTQYF	TGCGCCAGCAGCTCTACAGGTTACAGCACAGATACGCAGTATTTT
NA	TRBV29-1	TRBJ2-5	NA	CSVGYETQYF	TGCAGCGTTGGTTACGAGACCCAGTACTTC
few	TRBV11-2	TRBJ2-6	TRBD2	CASRGTSGRTSGANVLTF	TGTGCCAGCAGGGGGACTAGCGGGAGAACCTCTGGGGCCAACGTCCTGACTTTC
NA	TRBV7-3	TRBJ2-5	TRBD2	CASSLGGLGGQETQYF	TGTGCCAGCAGCTTAGGAGGACTAGGCGGCCAAGAGACCCAGTACTTC
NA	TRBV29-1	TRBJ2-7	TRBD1	CSVGDRGREQYF	TGCAGCGTCGGGGACAGGGGAAGGGAGCAGTACTTC
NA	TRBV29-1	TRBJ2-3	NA	CSVTASTDTQYF	TGCAGCGTTACCGCTAGCACAGATACGCAGTATTTT
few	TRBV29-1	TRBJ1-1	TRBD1	CSVGGPTGKLFTEAFF	TGCAGCGTTGGGGGGCCGACAGGGAAACTGTTCACTGAAGCTTTCTTT
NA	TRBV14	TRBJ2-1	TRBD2	CASSLQGSGSYNEQFF	TGTGCCAGCAGCCTTCAGGGTAGCGGGAGCTACAATGAGCAGTTCTTC
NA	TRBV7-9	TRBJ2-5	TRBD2	CAGYGLAGGPPETQYF	TGTGCCGGCTACGGACTAGCGGGAGGGCCCCCAGAGACCCAGTACTTC
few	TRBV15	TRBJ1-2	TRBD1	CATSRVRSRGSYGYTF	TGTGCCACCAGCAGAGTGCGGAGCAGGGGGTCCTATGGCTACACCTTC
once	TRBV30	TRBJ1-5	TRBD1	CAWSRDSDQPQHF	TGTGCCTGGAGTAGGGACAGCGATCAGCCCCAGCATTTT
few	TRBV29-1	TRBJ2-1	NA	CSGAPTAENSYNEQFF	TGCAGCGGAGCCCCGACAGCCGAAAACTCCTACAATGAGCAGTTCTTC
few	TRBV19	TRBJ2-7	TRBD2	CASSPGLAGNEQYF	TGTGCCAGTAGTCCCGGACTAGCGGGCAACGAGCAGTACTTC
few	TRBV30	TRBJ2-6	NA	CAWSVRANVLTF	TGTGCCTGGAGTGTCAGGGCCAACGTCCTGACTTTC
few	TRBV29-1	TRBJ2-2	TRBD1	CSVSLDRVTGELFF	TGCAGCGTTTCACTCGACAGGGTGACCGGGGAGCTGTTTTTT
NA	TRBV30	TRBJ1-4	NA	CAWSAGPPVKLFF	TGTGCCTGGAGTGCTGGGCCTCCAGTTAAACTGTTTTTT
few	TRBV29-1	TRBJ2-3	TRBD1	CSAGTGGTDTQYF	TGCAGCGCCGGGACAGGGGGGACAGATACGCAGTATTTT
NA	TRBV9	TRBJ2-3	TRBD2	CASSVSLAGTDTQYF	TGTGCCAGCAGCGTAAGTCTAGCGGGCACAGATACGCAGTATTTT
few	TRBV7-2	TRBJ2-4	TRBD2	CASSLVGTSGSIQYF	TGTGCCAGCAGCTTAGTAGGGACTAGCGGAAGTATTCAGTACTTC
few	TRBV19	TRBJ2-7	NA	CASSISGFDEQYF	TGTGCCAGTAGTATATCCGGGTTCGACGAGCAGTACTTC
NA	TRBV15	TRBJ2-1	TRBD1	CATSRPRQGRNEQFF	TGTGCCACCAGCAGACCAAGACAGGGCCGCAATGAGCAGTTCTTC
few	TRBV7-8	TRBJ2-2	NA	CASSLADTGELFF	TGTGCCAGCAGCTTAGCGGACACCGGGGAGCTGTTTTTT
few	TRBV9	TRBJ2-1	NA	CASRSVAAKSYNEQFF	TGTGCCAGCAGATCTGTGGCAGCGAAGTCCTACAATGAGCAGTTCTTC
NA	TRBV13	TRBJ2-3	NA	CASSLLTDTQYF	TGTGCCAGCAGCTTGCTCACAGATACGCAGTATTTT
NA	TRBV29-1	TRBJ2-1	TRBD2	CSVGGGLAGGEQFF	TGCAGCGTTGGCGGCGGCCTAGCGGGAGGTGAGCAGTTCTTC
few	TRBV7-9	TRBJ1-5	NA	CASSLSLQPQHF	NA
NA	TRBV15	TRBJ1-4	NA	CATSPPRVGEKLFF	TGTGCCACCAGCCCCCCCAGGGTGGGAGAAAAACTGTTTTTT
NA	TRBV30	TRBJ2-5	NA	CAWSVRTLETQYF	TGTGCCTGGAGTGTACGGACTCTGGAGACCCAGTACTTC
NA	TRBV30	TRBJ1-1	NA	CAWHTGRPNTEAFF	TGTGCCTGGCATACAGGGAGGCCCAACACTGAAGCTTTCTTT
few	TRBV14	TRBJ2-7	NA	CASSHRVYEQYF	TGTGCCAGCAGCCACAGGGTTTACGAGCAGTACTTC
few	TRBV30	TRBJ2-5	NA	CAVHFRAESETQYF	TGTGCCGTCCACTTCAGGGCGGAGTCGGAGACCCAGTACTTC
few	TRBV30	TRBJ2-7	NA	CAWEIVHGLEQYF	TGTGCCTGGGAGATAGTTCATGGCCTCGAGCAGTACTTC
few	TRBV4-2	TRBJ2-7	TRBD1	CASSQEDREWYEQYF	TGTGCCAGCAGCCAAGAGGACAGGGAGTGGTACGAGCAGTACTTC
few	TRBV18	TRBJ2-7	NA	CASSLSPYEQYF	TGTGCCAGCTCCCTAAGTCCCTACGAGCAGTACTTC